One and the same sample provided the 15 T cell receptor beta chains below, sequenced in a study of T cells in Graves' hyperthyroidism and ophthalmopathy. RNA transcripts gave rise to amplified TCR beta CDR3 regions. The HTBI primer set was used in a first-round RT-PCR of the TCR CDR3. From the multiplex PCR reads, TCRdb called clonotypes with MiXCR, one entry per CDR3 protein. The table lists hundreds of thousands of distinct CDR3 sequences, over 35% of them singletons. Sequencing used blood. These receptors were taken from a man between 18 and 35 years old with Graves' hyperthyroidism.

About this clonotype: Possible read error: a much larger clone is one base away. The V gene is TRBV29-1, the J gene TRBJ2-7; D is ambiguous. Germline V lookup: CDR1 SQVTM, CDR2 ANQGSEA. V lost 7 bases and J 3 bases, leaving 10 bases between the germline ends. The CDR3 is 11 residues long. CDR3 sequence: CSGGDDYEQYF. Here the CDR3 DNA reads TGCAGCGGCGGTGACGACTACGAGCAGTACTTC.

This clonotype was counted a few times. The genes are TRBV5-1 and TRBJ1-5; D remains unclear. The CDR3 is 15 residues long. Trimming stripped 0 bases from V and 5 bases from J, with 12 bases between. CDR1 and CDR2 (germline): SGHRS, YFSETQ. The CDR3 DNA follows: TGCGCCAGCAGCTTGGATGGGCAGACCTATCAGCCCCAGCATTTT. Translation gives CASSLDGQTYQPQHF.

This clonotype was counted many times. The chain has TRBV12-3 or TRBV12-4 and TRBJ1-2; 8 nucleotides align to TRBD1. CDR3 length: 12 amino acids. With 6 bases clipped from V and 8 bases from J, the junction kept 5 bases outside the gene matches. The CDR3, as DNA: TGTGCCAGCAGCTCGACAGGGGACGGCTACACCTTC. It yields the protein CASSSTGDGYTF.

The rearrangement uses TRBV7-9 and TRBJ2-7; 8 nucleotides line up with TRBD1. The CDR3 covers 17 residues. Germline V gene data show CDR1 as SEHNR and CDR2 as FQNEAQ (reference sequence). Trimming cost V 5 bases and J 2 bases; bases outside gene matches: 14. The CDR3 DNA sequence: TGTGCCAGCAGCGGGACCCCCGGGACAGGTTTAACCTACGAGCAGTACTTC. It specifies CASSGTPGTGLTYEQYF.

This sequence joins TRBV7-9 and TRBJ1-3; D uncertain. The CDR3 has 16 residues. CDR1 SEHNR and CDR2 FQNEAQ come from the germline V gene (reference sequence). The V gene lost 5 bases and the J gene lost 0 bases, with 14 bases spanning the gap. CDR3 protein: CASSASLQSSGNTIYF. The CDR3 DNA reads TGTGCCAGCAGCGCTAGTCTCCAGAGCTCTGGAAACACCATATATTTT. The full variable domain, in which reference TRBV7-9 and TRBJ1-3 provide the parts outside the CDR3, is DTGVSQNPRHKITKRGQNVTFRCDPISEHNRLYWYRQTLGQGPEFLTYFQNEAQLEKSRLLSDRFSAERPKGSFSTLEIQRTEQGDSAMYLCASSASLQSSGNTIYFGEGSWLTVV.

This clonotype has just a few counts. This chain connects TRBV19 to TRBJ2-2, with D possibly being TRBD1 or TRBD2 (5 bases each). V lost 9 bases to trimming and J lost 4 bases, with 12 bases between them. The CDR3 is 13 residues long. Per the germline V gene, CDR1 is LNHDA and CDR2 is SQIVND (reference sequence). DNA of the CDR3: TGTGCCAGCTCGTGGGGGAGCACCGGGGAGCTGTTTTTT. Translating gives CASSWGSTGELFF.

This sequence joins TRBV7-2 and TRBJ1-4, with TRBD1 matching 9 bases. Unmatched junction bases numbered 4, after V lost 1 base and J lost 7 bases. In germline, CDR1 is SGHTA, CDR2 FQGNSA. This CDR3 is 15 amino acids long. In nucleotides, the CDR3 is TGTGCCAGCAGCTTAGATGTGACAGGGGGTGAAAAACTGTTTTTT. Protein: CASSLDVTGGEKLFF.

The chain has TRBV2 and TRBJ1-3; D unresolved. V was pared by 8 bases and J by 0 bases, with 14 bases between. CDR1 and CDR2 from the germline V gene are SNHLY and FYNNEI. The CDR3 covers 15 residues. CDR3 sequence: CASPYEGVSGNTIYF. In DNA form, the CDR3 reads TGTGCCAGCCCCTACGAGGGAGTCTCTGGAAACACCATATATTTT.

The chain carries TRBV12-3 or TRBV12-4 and TRBJ2-2; maybe TRBD1 (5 bases). This CDR3 is 14 amino acids long. V lost 7 bases, J lost 3 bases, and 12 bases lay in between. The CDR3 loop reads CASTLLGHTGELFF. In nucleotides, the CDR3 is TGTGCCAGCACCTTGCTGGGGCACACCGGGGAGCTGTTTTTT.

This chain connects TRBV19 to TRBJ1-1; D is possibly TRBD1 (6 bases). V was pared by 11 bases and J by 1 base, with 17 bases between. Germline CDR1 and CDR2: LNHDA and SQIVND (reference sequence). The CDR3 is 14 amino acids. Written as DNA, the CDR3 is TGTGCCCCCGGGACACTGGAGGGGAACACTGAAGCTTTCTTT. Translated: CAPGTLEGNTEAFF.

The chain couples TRBV20-1 to TRBJ1-6; TRBD1 matches at 9 bases. This CDR3 is 17 amino acids long. V shed 4 bases, J shed 7 bases, and the junction held 14 bases outside the gene matches. Germline V gene sequence: CDR1 DFQATT, CDR2 SNEGSKA (reference sequence). The CDR3 reads CSAIDYRGPANNSPLHF. CDR3 bases: TGCAGTGCTATCGACTACAGGGGGCCAGCCAACAATTCACCCCTCCACTTT.

The rearrangement uses TRBV10-3 and TRBJ2-7; TRBD1 is a possible D gene (6 bases). V shed 7 bases and J shed 0 bases, with 13 bases lying between them. The CDR3 runs to 14 residues. Germline loops: CDR1 ENHRY, CDR2 SYGVKD. CDR3 coding DNA: TGTGCCATCACCTCGGACAGATACTCCTACGAGCAGTACTTC. This gives the protein CAITSDRYSYEQYF.

Turning to this clonotype: A clone one base away is much larger, so this may be a read error. The gene calls are TRBV7-6 and TRBJ1-1, with D uncertain. Trimming removed 7 bases at V and 0 bases at J, with 15 bases between. CDR1 is SGHVS and CDR2 is FNYEAQ in the germline V gene. This CDR3 comprises 15 residues. CDR3 in amino acids: CASTPVAMVNTEAFF. The CDR3 DNA reads TGTGCCAGCACCCCCGTCGCAATGGTGAACACTGAAGCTTTCTTT.

At least ten counts were recorded for this clonotype. The rearrangement uses TRBV6-5 and TRBJ1-6; TRBD1 might be the D (5 bases). This CDR3 has 15 residues. Germline V gene lookup returns CDR1 MNHEY and CDR2 SVGAGI. V gave up 2 bases and J gave up 3 bases, with 8 bases separating them. The CDR3 bases are TGTGCCAGCAGTTACGACAGAGACTATAATTCACCCCTCCACTTT. Amino acid sequence: CASSYDRDYNSPLHF.

The V and J genes are TRBV7-8 and TRBJ1-2; 7 bases map to TRBD1. This CDR3 contains 13 residues. Unmatched junction bases numbered 5, after V lost 2 bases and J lost 8 bases. CDR1 is SGHVS and CDR2 is FQNEAQ in the germline V gene. CDR3 in amino acids: CASSLSGGWGYTF. CDR3 DNA: TGTGCCAGCAGCTTATCAGGGGGTTGGGGCTACACCTTC.